Listed here are 28 T cell receptor beta chains from one sample, sequenced in a study of T cells in tumors after PD-1 blockade. The assay was immunoSEQ multiplex PCR, and TCRdb's table has in-frame clones only and misses some. The data hold roughly 59,000 clones, with around four fifths observed a single time. The specimen was PBMCs, collected before anti-PD-1 treatment. The receptors here all came from a human donor with basal cell carcinoma.

The chain links TRBV10-2 to TRBJ2-7; 13 nucleotides match TRBD2. CDR3 length: 16 amino acids. V lost 6 bases to trimming and J lost 0 bases; unmatched junction nucleotides: 5. Germline V CDR1 and CDR2: WSHSY, SAAADI. Here the CDR3 reads CASRGLAGSSSYEQYF. The CDR3 nucleotides read TGCGCCAGCAGGGGACTAGCGGGGAGTTCCTCCTACGAGCAGTACTTC.

V and J are TRBV6-2 or TRBV6-3 and TRBJ2-7; D is unclear. The CDR3 spans 13 residues. The V gene's germline CDR1 is MNHEY and CDR2 SVGEGT. Trimming cost V 2 bases and J 6 bases, with 11 bases left between them. The CDR3 DNA reads TGTGCCAGCAGTTACAGTTTTACCTCCGAGCAGTACTTC. Protein product: CASSYSFTSEQYF.

This clone appeared a single time. The gene calls are TRBV18 and TRBJ2-1, with TRBD2 as a possible D gene (7 bases). The CDR3 is 16 residues long. Trimming stripped 3 bases from V and 0 bases from J, with 12 bases between. Germline V gene data show CDR1 as KGHSH and CDR2 as LQKENI. DNA for the CDR3: TGTGCCAGCTCACCCCTAGGGGGGGCCTCCTACAATGAGCAGTTCTTC. As protein: CASSPLGGASYNEQFF.

The chain uses TRBV11-1 and TRBJ2-5; 8 positions match TRBD1. The CDR3 has 14 amino acids. Germline CDR1 and CDR2: SGHAT and FQDESV (reference sequence). V shed 5 bases and J 3 bases; nucleotides not matched to a gene: 5. The chain's CDR3 is CASSTLTGEETQYF. The CDR3 coding sequence is TGTGCCAGCAGCACCCTGACAGGGGAAGAGACCCAGTACTTC. The full variable domain, its missing parts supplied by reference TRBV11-1 and TRBJ2-5, is EAEVAQSPRYKITEKSQAVAFWCDPISGHATLYWYRQILGQGPELLVQFQDESVVDDSQLPKDRFSAERLKGVDSTLKIQPAELGDSAMYLCASSTLTGEETQYFGPGTRLLVL.

The V gene is TRBV5-1, the J gene TRBJ1-3; D might be TRBD1 (5 bases). With 2 bases removed from V and 0 bases from J, the gap between germline ends came to 12 bases. The CDR3 covers 16 residues. CDR1 SGHRS and CDR2 YFSETQ come from the germline V gene. The CDR3 spells CASSFSDSYSGNTIYF. DNA of the CDR3: TGCGCCAGCAGCTTTTCAGACAGTTACTCTGGAAACACCATATATTTT.

This chain links TRBV5-1 with TRBJ2-3; possible D gene TRBD1, 6 bases. Germline V gene sequence: CDR1 SGHRS, CDR2 YFSETQ. Trimming pared 4 bases from V and 0 bases from J, leaving 15 bases between. This CDR3 has 16 residues. This CDR3 is CASSTGTWGSTDTQYF. The DNA of the CDR3 is TGCGCCAGCAGCACGGGGACATGGGGTAGCACAGATACGCAGTATTTT.

This chain joins TRBV3-1 (or the pseudogene TRBV3-2) and TRBJ2-5; 10 bases are shared with TRBD1. Germline assignment: CDR1 LGHDT and CDR2 YNNKEL (reference sequence). V shed 2 bases and J 3 bases; nucleotides not matched to a gene: 9. The CDR3 runs to 17 residues. CDR3 protein: CASSQIGQGVIKETQYF. The CDR3, as DNA: TGTGCCAGCAGCCAAATCGGACAGGGGGTCATCAAAGAGACCCAGTACTTC.

This clone was seen more than once but under ten times. The rearrangement uses TRBV21-1 and TRBJ2-7; TRBD2, the D gene given by the table, was not confirmed from the DNA. TRBV21-1 is a pseudogene. This CDR3 has 14 residues. In DNA, the CDR3 is TGTGCCAGGGGGACTAGCGGGGGACCCGGCCTAAGTTACTTC. Translation gives CARGTSGGPGLSYF.

The chain links TRBV30 to TRBJ2-3; D is ambiguous. The CDR3 runs 14 residues. CDR1 is GTSNPN and CDR2 is SVGIG in the germline V gene (reference sequence). The V gene lost 2 bases and the J gene lost 6 bases, with 15 bases spanning the gap. The CDR3 here is CAWSLLAGVDTQYF. The CDR3 nucleotides read TGTGCCTGGAGTCTCTTAGCTGGGGTGGATACGCAGTATTTT.

The chain combines TRBV20-1 with TRBJ2-1; D remains ambiguous. Germline V gene data show CDR1 as DFQATT and CDR2 as SNEGSKA (reference sequence). The CDR3 has 14 amino acids. V shed 3 bases and J shed 5 bases, with 14 bases lying between them. The CDR3 sequence: CSASLPPGHNEQFF. In DNA form, the CDR3 reads TGCAGTGCTAGTCTCCCTCCCGGGCACAATGAGCAGTTCTTC.

Written as DNA, the CDR3 is TGTGCCAGCAGCGTAGTACCCGGGGGGTCGACCGGGGAGCTGTTTTTT. Protein sequence: CASSVVPGGSTGELFF. V usage is TRBV9 and J usage is TRBJ2-2; TRBD2 matches at 7 bases. Germline lookup yields CDR1 SGDLS and CDR2 YYNGEE. After removal of 0 bases from V and 5 bases from J, the junction contained 7 bases not matched to a gene. The CDR3 is made up of 16 amino acids. The entire variable domain, with the rest obtained from reference TRBV9 and TRBJ2-2, is as follows: DSGVTQTPKHLITATGQRVTLRCSPRSGDLSVYWYQQSLDQGLQFLIQYYNGEERAKGNILERFSAQQFPDLHSELNLSSLELGDSALYFCASSVVPGGSTGELFFGEGSRLTVL.

This chain joins TRBV5-1 and TRBJ2-6; D is undetermined. In germline, CDR1 is SGHRS, CDR2 YFSETQ. This CDR3 contains 14 residues. V lost 5 bases, J lost 2 bases, and 8 bases lay in between. In nucleotides, the CDR3 is TGCGCCAGCAGGACCCCAGCTGGGGCCAACGTCCTGACTTTC. Protein product: CASRTPAGANVLTF.

The genes are TRBV27 and TRBJ1-4; the match to TRBD1 covers 7 bases. Germline CDR1 and CDR2: MNHEY and SMNVEV (reference sequence). Trimming cost V 5 bases and J 8 bases; bases outside gene matches: 11. The CDR3 is made up of 15 amino acids. CDR3 residues: CASSPDRAVYEKLFF. CDR3 coding DNA: TGTGCCAGCAGTCCAGACAGGGCCGTATACGAAAAACTGTTTTTT.

V is TRBV5-1 and J is TRBJ2-7; 9 bases fit TRBD1. The CDR3 runs 15 residues. With 4 bases clipped from V and 6 bases from J, the junction kept 11 bases outside the gene matches. The germline CDR1 and CDR2 sequences are SGHRS and YFSETQ. This CDR3 reads CASSLRGQGLSEQYF. In DNA form, the CDR3 reads TGCGCCAGCAGCCTCCGGGGACAGGGCTTGAGCGAGCAGTACTTC.

The rearrangement joins TRBV2 to TRBJ1-4; perhaps TRBD1 as D (5 bases). The CDR3 sequence is 14 residues long. Germline CDR1 is SNHLY and CDR2 is FYNNEI. Between the trimmed V and J ends, which lost 4 bases and 3 bases, there was a span of 9 bases. CDR3 region: CASSGARANEKLFF. Written as DNA, the CDR3 is TGTGCCAGCAGTGGAGCCAGGGCTAATGAAAAACTGTTTTTT.

V and J are TRBV5-1 and TRBJ1-5; TRBD1 might be the D (6 bases). The CDR3 is 16 residues long. Germline V gene lookup returns CDR1 SGHRS and CDR2 YFSETQ. V lost 1 base to trimming and J lost 6 bases, with 17 bases between them. CDR3 bases: TGCGCCAGCAGCTTGAGGGGGATGGGGTCTGGTCAGCCCCAGCATTTT. This gives the protein CASSLRGMGSGQPQHF.

V gene TRBV21-1 combines with J gene TRBJ1-4; the listed D gene, TRBD1, was not tested against the DNA. TRBV21-1 is labeled a pseudogene. This CDR3 is 18 amino acids long. CDR3 nucleotide sequence: TGTGCCAGCAGCCCCCCGGGACAGGGACATACAGGGAGAGAAAAACTGTTTTTT. This gives the protein CASSPPGQGHTGREKLFF.

The chain combines TRBV27 with TRBJ1-1; 7 bases align to TRBD1. V trimming: 5 bases; J trimming: 1 base; junction bases outside the gene matches: 4. The CDR3 is made up of 14 amino acids. CDR1 is MNHEY and CDR2 is SMNVEV in the germline V gene (reference sequence). The CDR3 loop is CASSRDRSNTEAFF. The CDR3 coding sequence is TGTGCCAGCAGTCGGGACAGATCGAACACTGAAGCTTTCTTT.

The chain carries TRBV18 and TRBJ2-7, with 12 nucleotides matching TRBD1. After removal of 4 bases from V and 6 bases from J, the junction contained 7 bases not matched to a gene. The CDR3 contains 15 residues. CDR1 is KGHSH and CDR2 is LQKENI in the germline V gene. The CDR3 loop reads CASSLHGTGGAEQYF. CDR3 sequence (DNA): TGTGCCAGCTCACTCCACGGGACAGGGGGCGCCGAGCAGTACTTC.

V usage is TRBV7-6 and J usage is TRBJ1-4; 8 bases are shared with TRBD1. The ends lost 5 bases at V and 7 bases at J; junction bases unmatched: 12. CDR1 is SGHVS and CDR2 is FNYEAQ in the germline V gene. The CDR3 is 16 residues long. Here the CDR3 DNA reads TGTGCCAGCAGCGCATTTACAGGGGGGCGGTCTGAAAAACTGTTTTTT. Translating gives CASSAFTGGRSEKLFF.

The chain joins TRBV7-3 to TRBJ1-5, with D uncertain. V lost 1 base and J 7 bases, leaving 14 bases between the germline ends. The germline gives CDR1 SGHTA, CDR2 FQGTGA. This CDR3 is built from 15 residues. The CDR3 loop is CASSLIPQGGQPQHF. In DNA form, the CDR3 reads TGTGCCAGCAGCTTAATCCCCCAAGGCGGACAGCCCCAGCATTTT. The whole variable domain, filled in from reference TRBV7-3 and TRBJ1-5, reads GAGVSQTPSNKVTEKGKYVELRCDPISGHTALYWYRQSLGQGPEFLIYFQGTGAADDSGLPNDRFFAVRPEGSVSTLKIQRTERGDSAVYLCASSLIPQGGQPQHFGDGTRLSIL.

The chain employs TRBV3-1 (or the pseudogene TRBV3-2) and TRBJ1-2, with TRBD1 as a possible D gene (5 bases). This CDR3 comprises 13 residues. V was cut by 5 bases and J by 2 bases, with 9 bases left in between. CDR1 and CDR2 from the germline V gene are LGHDT and YNNKEL (reference sequence). Written as DNA, the CDR3 is TGTGCCAGCAGCGCGGACACAAACTATGGCTACACCTTC. Translated, it gives CASSADTNYGYTF.

V gene TRBV7-9 combines with J gene TRBJ1-3; D unresolved. The germline gives CDR1 SEHNR, CDR2 FQNEAQ (reference sequence). Trimming took 5 bases from V and 8 from J, leaving 19 bases between them. The CDR3 runs to 15 residues. CDR3 sequence reads: CASSGVRLRADTIYF. DNA of the CDR3: TGTGCCAGCAGCGGTGTGCGACTCCGGGCCGACACCATATATTTT.

The rearrangement uses TRBV12-2 and TRBJ1-4. TRBV12-2 is a pseudogene segment. This CDR3 has 14 amino acids. DNA for the CDR3: TGTGCAAGTCGCTTCCCTTCAACTAATGAAAAACTGTTTTTT. Translating gives CASRFPSTNEKLFF.

CDR3 sequence reads: CASSLFLNTEAFF. The CDR3 DNA reads TGTGCCAGCAGCTTATTTTTGAACACTGAAGCTTTCTTT. The V call is TRBV11-3, the J call TRBJ1-1; D gene unclear. The CDR3 covers 13 residues. The germline CDR1 and CDR2 sequences are SGHNT and YENEEA. The ends were cut back, 2 bases at V and 0 bases at J, with 4 bases in the middle.

The rearrangement uses TRBV7-8 and TRBJ2-3; tentatively, D is TRBD1 (5 bases). The CDR3 extends over 17 amino acids. CDR1 SGHVS and CDR2 FQNEAQ come from the germline V gene. The V and J ends lost 1 base and 1 base respectively, with 15 bases between them. This CDR3 reads CASSLDKGPLRTDTQYF. CDR3 nucleotide sequence: TGTGCCAGCAGCTTAGATAAGGGGCCCCTACGCACAGATACGCAGTATTTT.

The table lists this clone with a few counts. This sequence joins TRBV5-4 and TRBJ1-2; the D gene is possibly TRBD1 (6 bases). There are 16 residues in the CDR3. V lost 0 bases to trimming and J lost 0 bases, with 12 bases between them. The germline CDR1 and CDR2 sequences are SGHNT and YYREEE (reference sequence). The CDR3: CASSLAGGSTNYGYTF. The CDR3 bases are TGTGCCAGCAGCTTGGCCGGGGGCTCGACTAACTATGGCTACACCTTC.

J is TRBJ1-1 and V is TRBV30; tentative D call: TRBD1 (5 bases). CDR3 length: 13 amino acids. Germline assignment: CDR1 GTSNPN and CDR2 SVGIG (reference sequence). V lost 2 bases to trimming and J lost 8 bases, with 15 bases between them. For the CDR3, the DNA is TGTGCCTGGAGTCCTCGGGGGGGTCGAGAAGCTTTCTTT. Encoded protein: CAWSPRGGREAFF.